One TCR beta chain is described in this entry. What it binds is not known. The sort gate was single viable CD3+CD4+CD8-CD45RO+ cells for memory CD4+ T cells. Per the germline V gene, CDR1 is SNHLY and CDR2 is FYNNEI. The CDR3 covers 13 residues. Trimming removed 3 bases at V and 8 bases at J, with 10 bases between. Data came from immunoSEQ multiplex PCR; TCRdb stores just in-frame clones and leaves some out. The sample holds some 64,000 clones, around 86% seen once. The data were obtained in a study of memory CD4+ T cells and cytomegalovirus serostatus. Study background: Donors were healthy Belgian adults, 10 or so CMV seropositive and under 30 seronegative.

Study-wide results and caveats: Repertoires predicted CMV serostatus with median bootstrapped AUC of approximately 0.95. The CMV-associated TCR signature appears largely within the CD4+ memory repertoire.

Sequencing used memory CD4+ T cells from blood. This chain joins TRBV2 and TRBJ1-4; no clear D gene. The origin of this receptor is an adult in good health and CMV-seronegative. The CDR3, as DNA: TGTGCCAGCAGTGAGACTGGAGGAGAAAAACTGTTTTTT. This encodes CASSETGGEKLFF.